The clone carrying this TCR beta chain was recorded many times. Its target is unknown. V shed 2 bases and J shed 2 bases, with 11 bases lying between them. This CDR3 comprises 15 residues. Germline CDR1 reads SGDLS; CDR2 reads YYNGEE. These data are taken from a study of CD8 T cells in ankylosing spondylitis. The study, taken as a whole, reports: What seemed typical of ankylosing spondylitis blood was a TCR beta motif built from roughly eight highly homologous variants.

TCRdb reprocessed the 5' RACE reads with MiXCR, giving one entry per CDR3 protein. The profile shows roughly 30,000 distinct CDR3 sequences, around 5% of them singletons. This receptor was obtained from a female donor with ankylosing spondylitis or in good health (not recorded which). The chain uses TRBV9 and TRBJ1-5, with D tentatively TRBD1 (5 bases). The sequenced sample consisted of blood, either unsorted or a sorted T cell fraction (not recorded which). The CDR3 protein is CASSVGRGGNQPQHF. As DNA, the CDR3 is TGTGCCAGCAGCGTGGGACGGGGGGGCAATCAGCCCCAGCATTTT.